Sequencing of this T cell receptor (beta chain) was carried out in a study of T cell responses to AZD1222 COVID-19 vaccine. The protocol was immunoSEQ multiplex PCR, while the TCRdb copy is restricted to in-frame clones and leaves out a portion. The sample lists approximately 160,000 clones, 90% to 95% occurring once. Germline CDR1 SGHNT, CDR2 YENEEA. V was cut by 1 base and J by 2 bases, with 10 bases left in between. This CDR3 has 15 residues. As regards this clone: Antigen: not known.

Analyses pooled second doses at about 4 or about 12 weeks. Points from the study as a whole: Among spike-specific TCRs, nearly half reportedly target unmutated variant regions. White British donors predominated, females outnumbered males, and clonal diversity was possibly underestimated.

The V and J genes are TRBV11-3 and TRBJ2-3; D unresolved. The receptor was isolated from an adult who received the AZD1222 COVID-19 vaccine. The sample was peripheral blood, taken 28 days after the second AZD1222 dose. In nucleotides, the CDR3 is TGTGCCAGCAGCTTAGGGTCCTCCCCCACAGATACGCAGTATTTT. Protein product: CASSLGSSPTDTQYF.